The 2 T cell receptor beta chains below come from one sample, sequenced in a study of radiotherapy plus CTLA-4 blockade in lung cancer. Data came from immunoSEQ multiplex PCR; TCRdb stores just in-frame clones and leaves some out. The repertoire consists of roughly 100,000 clones, with over 75% occurring once and the leading ten covering roughly 2.5%. Sequenced here: peripheral blood, sampled from a patient treated with radiotherapy plus ipilimumab. All receptors derive from a human donor with non-small cell lung cancer that progressed on radiotherapy plus ipilimumab. Some clones in this sample may be carry-over from other donors' samples.

The rearrangement joins TRBV6-1 to TRBJ2-5; 7 bases line up with TRBD1. Germline CDR1 reads MNHNS; CDR2 reads SASEGT. The junction had 10 bases not matched to a gene; V was cut back by 5 bases and J by 7 bases. The CDR3 has 14 residues. CDR3 DNA: TGTGCCAGCAGTTCGGACAGGAATGGGGGGACCCAGTACTTC. This gives the protein CASSSDRNGGTQYF.

The chain carries TRBV5-5 and TRBJ1-4, with unresolved D. From germline, CDR1 is SGHKS and CDR2 YYEKEE (reference sequence). The CDR3 loop spans 17 amino acids. With 0 bases removed from V and 0 bases from J, the gap between germline ends came to 12 bases. CDR3 loop: CASSLAIFGPTNEKLFF. In DNA, the CDR3 is TGTGCCAGCAGCTTGGCTATCTTCGGCCCAACTAATGAAAAACTGTTTTTT. The full variable domain, completed using reference TRBV5-5 and TRBJ1-4, is DAGVTQSPTHLIKTRGQQVTLRCSPISGHKSVSWYQQVLGQGPQFIFQYYEKEERGRGNFPDRFSARQFPNYSSELNVNALLLGDSALYLCASSLAIFGPTNEKLFFGSGTQLSVL.